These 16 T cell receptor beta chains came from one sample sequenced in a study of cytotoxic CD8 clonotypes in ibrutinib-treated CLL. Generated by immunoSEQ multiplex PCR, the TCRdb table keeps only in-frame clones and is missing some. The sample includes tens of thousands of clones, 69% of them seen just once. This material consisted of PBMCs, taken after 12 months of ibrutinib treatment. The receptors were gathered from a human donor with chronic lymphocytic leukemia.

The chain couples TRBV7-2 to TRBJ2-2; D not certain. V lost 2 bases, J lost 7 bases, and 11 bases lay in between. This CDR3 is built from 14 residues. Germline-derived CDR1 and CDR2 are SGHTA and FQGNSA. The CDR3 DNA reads TGTGCCAGCAGCTTAACGGCCCCCATCGGGGAGCTGTTTTTT. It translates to CASSLTAPIGELFF. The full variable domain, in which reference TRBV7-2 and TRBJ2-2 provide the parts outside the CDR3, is GAGVSQSPSNKVTEKGKDVELRCDPISGHTALYWYRQSLGQGLEFLIYFQGNSAPDKSGLPSDRFSAERTGGSVSTLTIQRTQQEDSAVYLCASSLTAPIGELFFGEGSRLTVL.

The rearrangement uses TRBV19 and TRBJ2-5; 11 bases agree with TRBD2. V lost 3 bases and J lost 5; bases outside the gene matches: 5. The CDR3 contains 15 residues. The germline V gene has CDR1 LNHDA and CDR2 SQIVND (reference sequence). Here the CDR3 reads CASSIVSGGAETQYF. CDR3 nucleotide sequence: TGTGCCAGTAGTATTGTTAGCGGGGGGGCGGAGACCCAGTACTTC. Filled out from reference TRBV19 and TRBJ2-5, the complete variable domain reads DGGITQSPKYLFRKEGQNVTLSCEQNLNHDAMYWYRQDPGQGLRLIYYSQIVNDFQKGDIAEGYSVSREKKESFPLTVTSAQKNPTAFYLCASSIVSGGAETQYFGPGTRLLVL.

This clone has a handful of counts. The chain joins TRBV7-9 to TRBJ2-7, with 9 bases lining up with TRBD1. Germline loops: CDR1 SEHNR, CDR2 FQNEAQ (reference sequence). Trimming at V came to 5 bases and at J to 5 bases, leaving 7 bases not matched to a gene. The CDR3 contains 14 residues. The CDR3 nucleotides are TGTGCCAGCAGCGACAGGGGGGGTTTTCACGAGCAGTACTTC. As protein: CASSDRGGFHEQYF.

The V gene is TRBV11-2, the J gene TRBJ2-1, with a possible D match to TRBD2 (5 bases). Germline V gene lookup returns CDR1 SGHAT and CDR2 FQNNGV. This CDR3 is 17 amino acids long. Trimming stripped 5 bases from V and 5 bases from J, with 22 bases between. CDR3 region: CASSPGPDRGSHNEQFF. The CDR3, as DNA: TGTGCCAGCAGCCCCGGGCCAGACCGAGGGTCCCACAATGAGCAGTTCTTC.

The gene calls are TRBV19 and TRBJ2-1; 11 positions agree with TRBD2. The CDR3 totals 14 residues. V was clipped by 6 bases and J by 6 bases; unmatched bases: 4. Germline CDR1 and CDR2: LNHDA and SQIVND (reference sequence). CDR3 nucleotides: TGTGCCAGTAGGACTAGCGGGGCGGTCAATGAGCAGTTCTTC. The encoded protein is CASRTSGAVNEQFF.

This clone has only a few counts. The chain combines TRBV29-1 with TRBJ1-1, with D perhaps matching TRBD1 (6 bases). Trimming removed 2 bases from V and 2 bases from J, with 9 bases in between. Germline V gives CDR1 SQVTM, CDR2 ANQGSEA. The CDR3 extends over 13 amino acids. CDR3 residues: CSVEYRANTEAFF. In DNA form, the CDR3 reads TGCAGCGTTGAATACAGGGCAAACACTGAAGCTTTCTTT.

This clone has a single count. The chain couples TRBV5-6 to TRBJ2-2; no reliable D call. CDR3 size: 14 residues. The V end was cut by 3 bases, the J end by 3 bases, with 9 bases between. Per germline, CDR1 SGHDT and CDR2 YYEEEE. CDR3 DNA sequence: TGTGCCAGCAGCTGGGAACGGGACACCGGGGAGCTGTTTTTT. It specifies CASSWERDTGELFF.

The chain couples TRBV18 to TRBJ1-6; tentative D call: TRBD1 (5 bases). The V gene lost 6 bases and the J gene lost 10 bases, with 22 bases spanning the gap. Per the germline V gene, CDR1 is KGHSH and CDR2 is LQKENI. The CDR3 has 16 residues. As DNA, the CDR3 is TGTGCCAGCTCGCTGGTCCGAGGAGGGGCAGGATCACCCCTCCACTTT. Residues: CASSLVRGGAGSPLHF.

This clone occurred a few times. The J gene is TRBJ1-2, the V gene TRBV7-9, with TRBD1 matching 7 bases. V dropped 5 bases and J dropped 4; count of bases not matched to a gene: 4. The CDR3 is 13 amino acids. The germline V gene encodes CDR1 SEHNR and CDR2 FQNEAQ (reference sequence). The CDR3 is CASSKGAFYGYTF. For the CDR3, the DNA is TGTGCCAGCAGCAAGGGGGCCTTCTATGGCTACACCTTC.

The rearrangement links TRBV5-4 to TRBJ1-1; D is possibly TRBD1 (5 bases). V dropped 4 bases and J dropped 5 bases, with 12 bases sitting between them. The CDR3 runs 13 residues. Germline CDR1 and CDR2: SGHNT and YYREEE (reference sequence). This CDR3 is CASSRGESTEAFF. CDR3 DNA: TGTGCCAGCAGCCGGGGGGAGAGTACTGAAGCTTTCTTT.

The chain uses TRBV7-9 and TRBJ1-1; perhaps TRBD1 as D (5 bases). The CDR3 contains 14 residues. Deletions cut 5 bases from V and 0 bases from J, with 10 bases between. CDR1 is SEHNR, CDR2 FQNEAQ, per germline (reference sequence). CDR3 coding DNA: TGTGCCAGCAGCAAGACAGTAATGAACACTGAAGCTTTCTTT. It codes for CASSKTVMNTEAFF.

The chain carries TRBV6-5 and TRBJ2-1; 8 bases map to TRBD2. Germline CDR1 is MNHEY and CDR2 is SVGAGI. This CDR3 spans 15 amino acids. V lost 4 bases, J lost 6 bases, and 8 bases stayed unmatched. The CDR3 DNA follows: TGTGCCAGCAGTTTCGAAGCGGGGGTCCTCAATGAGCAGTTCTTC. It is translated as CASSFEAGVLNEQFF.

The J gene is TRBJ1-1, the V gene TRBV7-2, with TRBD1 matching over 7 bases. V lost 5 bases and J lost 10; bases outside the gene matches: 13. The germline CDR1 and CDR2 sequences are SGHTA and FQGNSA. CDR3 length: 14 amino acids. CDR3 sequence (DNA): TGTGCCAGCAGCATAAGGGACAGTAGGATGGGAGCTTTCTTT. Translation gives CASSIRDSRMGAFF.

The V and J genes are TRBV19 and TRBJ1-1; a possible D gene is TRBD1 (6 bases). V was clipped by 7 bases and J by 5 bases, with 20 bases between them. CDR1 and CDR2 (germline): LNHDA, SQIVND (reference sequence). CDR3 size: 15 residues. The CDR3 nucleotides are TGTGCCAGTACCGTGCCTATTGGGGGGCATACTGAAGCTTTCTTT. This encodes CASTVPIGGHTEAFF.

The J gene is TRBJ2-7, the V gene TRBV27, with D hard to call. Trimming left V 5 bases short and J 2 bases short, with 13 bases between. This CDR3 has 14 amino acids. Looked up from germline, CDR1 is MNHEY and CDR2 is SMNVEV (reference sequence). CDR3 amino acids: CASSPKTPTYEQYF. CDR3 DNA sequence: TGTGCCAGCAGTCCGAAGACACCCACCTACGAGCAGTACTTC.

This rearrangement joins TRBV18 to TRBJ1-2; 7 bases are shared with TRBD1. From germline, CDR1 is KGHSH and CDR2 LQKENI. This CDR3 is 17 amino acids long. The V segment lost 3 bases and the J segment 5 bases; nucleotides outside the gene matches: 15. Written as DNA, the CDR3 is TGTGCCAGCTCACCCCAAAGACAGGGACCATCCCATTATGGCTACACCTTC. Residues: CASSPQRQGPSHYGYTF. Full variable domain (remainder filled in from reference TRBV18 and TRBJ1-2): NAGVMQNPRHLVRRRGQEARLRCSPMKGHSHVYWYRQLPEEGLKFMVYLQKENIIDESGMPKERFSAEFPKEGPSILRIQQVVRGDSAAYFCASSPQRQGPSHYGYTFGSGTRLTVV.